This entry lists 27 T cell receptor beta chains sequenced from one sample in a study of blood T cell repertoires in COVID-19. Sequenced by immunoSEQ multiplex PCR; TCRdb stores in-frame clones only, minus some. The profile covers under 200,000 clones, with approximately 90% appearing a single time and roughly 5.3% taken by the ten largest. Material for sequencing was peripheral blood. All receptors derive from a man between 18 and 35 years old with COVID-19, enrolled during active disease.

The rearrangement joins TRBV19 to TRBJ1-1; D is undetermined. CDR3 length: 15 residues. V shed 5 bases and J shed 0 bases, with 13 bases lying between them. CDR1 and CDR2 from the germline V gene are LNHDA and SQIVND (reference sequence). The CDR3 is CASSPQVSLNTEAFF. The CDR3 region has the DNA TGTGCCAGTAGTCCCCAGGTCAGTTTGAACACTGAAGCTTTCTTT.

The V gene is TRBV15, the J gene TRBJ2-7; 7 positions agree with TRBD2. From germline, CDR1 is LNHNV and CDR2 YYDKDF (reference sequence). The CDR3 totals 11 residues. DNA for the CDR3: TGTGCTGTGGGAGGGCCTCGGGAGCAGTACTTC. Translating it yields CAVGGPREQYF. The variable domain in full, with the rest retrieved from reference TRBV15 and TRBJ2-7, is DAMVIQNPRYQVTQFGKPVTLSCSQTLNHNVMYWYQQKSSQAPKLLFHYYDKDFNNEADTPDNFQSRRPNTSFCFLDIRSPGLGDTAMYLCAVGGPREQYFGPGTRLTVT.

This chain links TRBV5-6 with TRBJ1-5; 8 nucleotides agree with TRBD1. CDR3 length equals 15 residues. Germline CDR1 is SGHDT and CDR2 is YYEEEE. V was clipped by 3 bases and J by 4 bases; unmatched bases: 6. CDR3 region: CASSSLGQGNQPQHF. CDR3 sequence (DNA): TGTGCCAGCAGCTCCCTTGGACAGGGTAATCAGCCCCAGCATTTT.

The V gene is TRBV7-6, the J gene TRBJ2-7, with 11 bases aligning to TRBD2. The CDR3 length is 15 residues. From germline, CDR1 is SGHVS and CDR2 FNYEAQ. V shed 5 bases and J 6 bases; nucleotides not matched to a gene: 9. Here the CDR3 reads CASSQTSGSSGEQYF. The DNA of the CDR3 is TGTGCCAGCAGCCAAACTAGCGGGAGTTCGGGCGAGCAGTACTTC. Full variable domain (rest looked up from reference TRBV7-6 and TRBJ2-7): GAGVSQSPRYKVTKRGQDVALRCDPISGHVSLYWYRQALGQGPEFLTYFNYEAQQDKSGLPNDRFSAERPEGSISTLTIQRTEQRDSAMYRCASSQTSGSSGEQYFGPGTRLTVT.

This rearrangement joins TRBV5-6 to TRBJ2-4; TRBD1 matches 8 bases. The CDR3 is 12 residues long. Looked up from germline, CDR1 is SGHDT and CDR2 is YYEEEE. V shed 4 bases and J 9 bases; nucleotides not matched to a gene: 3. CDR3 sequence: CASSPDRVIQYF. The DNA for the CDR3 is TGTGCCAGCAGCCCGGACAGGGTCATTCAGTACTTC.

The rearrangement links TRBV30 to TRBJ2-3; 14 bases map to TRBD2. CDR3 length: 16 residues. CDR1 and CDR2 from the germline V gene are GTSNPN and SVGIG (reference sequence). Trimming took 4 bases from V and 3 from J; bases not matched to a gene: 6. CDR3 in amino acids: CAWTLGLAGVTDTQYF. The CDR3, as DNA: TGTGCCTGGACCCTGGGACTAGCGGGAGTGACAGATACGCAGTATTTT.

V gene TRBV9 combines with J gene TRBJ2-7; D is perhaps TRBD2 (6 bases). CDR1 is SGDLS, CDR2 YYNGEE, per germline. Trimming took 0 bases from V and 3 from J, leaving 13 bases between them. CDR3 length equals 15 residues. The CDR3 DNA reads TGTGCCAGCAGCGTAGGGCTAGCGCTTCGCTACGAGCAGTACTTC. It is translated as CASSVGLALRYEQYF.

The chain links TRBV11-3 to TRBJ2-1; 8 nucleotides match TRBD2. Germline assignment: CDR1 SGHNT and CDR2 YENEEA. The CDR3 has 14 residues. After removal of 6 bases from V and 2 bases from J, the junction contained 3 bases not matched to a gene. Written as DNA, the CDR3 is TGTGCCAGCAGTCCGGGACTAGCCTACAATGAGCAGTTCTTC. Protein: CASSPGLAYNEQFF.

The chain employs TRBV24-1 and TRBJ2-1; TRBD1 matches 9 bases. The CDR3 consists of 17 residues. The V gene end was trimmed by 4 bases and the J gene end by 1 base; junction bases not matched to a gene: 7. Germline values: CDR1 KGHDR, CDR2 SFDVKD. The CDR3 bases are TGTGCCACCAGTGACTGGGACAGGGAAGAGTCCTACAATGAGCAGTTCTTC. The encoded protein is CATSDWDREESYNEQFF.

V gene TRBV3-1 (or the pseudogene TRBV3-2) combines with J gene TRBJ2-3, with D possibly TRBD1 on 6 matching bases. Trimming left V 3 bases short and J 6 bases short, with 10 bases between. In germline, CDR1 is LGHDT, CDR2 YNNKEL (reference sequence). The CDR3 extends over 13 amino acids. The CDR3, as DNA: TGTGCCAGCAGCCAGGGACATTGGGATACGCAGTATTTT. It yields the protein CASSQGHWDTQYF.

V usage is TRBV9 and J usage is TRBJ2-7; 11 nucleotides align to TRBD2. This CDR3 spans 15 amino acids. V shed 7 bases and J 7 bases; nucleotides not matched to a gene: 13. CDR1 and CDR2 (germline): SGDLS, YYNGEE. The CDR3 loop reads CASGSGRLAGGEQYF. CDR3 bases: TGTGCCAGCGGTTCCGGCCGGCTAGCGGGGGGTGAGCAGTACTTC.

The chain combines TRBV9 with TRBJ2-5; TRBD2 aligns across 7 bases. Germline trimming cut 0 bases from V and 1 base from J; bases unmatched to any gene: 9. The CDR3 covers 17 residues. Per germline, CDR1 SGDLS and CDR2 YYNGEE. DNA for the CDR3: TGTGCCAGCAGCGTAGATGAGAGCGGGACCGTCCAAGAGACCCAGTACTTC. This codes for CASSVDESGTVQETQYF.

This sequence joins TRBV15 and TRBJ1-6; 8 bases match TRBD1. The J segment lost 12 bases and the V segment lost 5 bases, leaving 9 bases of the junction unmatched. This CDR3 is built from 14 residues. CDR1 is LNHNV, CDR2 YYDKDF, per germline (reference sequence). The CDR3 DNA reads TGTGCCACCAGCCCGGACAGGGCGAGGGGACCCCTCCACTTT. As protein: CATSPDRARGPLHF.

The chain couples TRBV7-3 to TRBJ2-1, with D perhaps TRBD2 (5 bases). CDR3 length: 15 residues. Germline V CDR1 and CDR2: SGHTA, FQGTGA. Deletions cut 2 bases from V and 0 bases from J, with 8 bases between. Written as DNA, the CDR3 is TGTGCCAGCAGCTTAGAGGGTTTCTCCTACAATGAGCAGTTCTTC. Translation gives CASSLEGFSYNEQFF.

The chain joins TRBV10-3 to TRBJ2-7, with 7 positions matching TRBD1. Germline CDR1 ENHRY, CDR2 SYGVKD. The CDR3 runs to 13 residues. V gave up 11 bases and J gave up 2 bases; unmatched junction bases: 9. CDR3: CALQGRPPYEQYF. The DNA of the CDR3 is TGTGCCCTACAGGGGCGACCCCCCTACGAGCAGTACTTC.

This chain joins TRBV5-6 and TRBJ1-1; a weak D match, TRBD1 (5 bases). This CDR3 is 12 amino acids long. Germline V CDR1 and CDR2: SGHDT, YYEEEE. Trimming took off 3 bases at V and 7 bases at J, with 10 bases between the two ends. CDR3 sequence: CASSWGTGEAFF. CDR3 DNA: TGTGCCAGCAGCTGGGGCACCGGTGAAGCTTTCTTT.

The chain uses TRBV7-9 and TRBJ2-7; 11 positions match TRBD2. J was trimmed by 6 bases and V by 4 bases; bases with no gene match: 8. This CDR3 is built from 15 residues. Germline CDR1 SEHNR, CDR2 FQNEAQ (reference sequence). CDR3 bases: TGTGCCAGCAGCTCCATAGCGGGAGGGCAGGCCGAGCAGTACTTC. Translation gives CASSSIAGGQAEQYF.

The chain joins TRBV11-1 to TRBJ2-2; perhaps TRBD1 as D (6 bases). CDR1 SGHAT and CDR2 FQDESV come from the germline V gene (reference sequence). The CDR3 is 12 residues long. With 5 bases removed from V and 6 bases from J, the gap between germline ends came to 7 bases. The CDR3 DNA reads TGTGCCAGCAGCGAGGGGGCCGGGGAGCTGTTTTTT. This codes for CASSEGAGELFF.

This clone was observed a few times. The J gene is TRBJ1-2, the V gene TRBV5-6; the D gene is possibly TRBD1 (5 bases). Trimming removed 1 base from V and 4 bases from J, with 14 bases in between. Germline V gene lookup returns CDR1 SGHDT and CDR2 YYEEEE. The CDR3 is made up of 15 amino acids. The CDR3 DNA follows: TGTGCCAGCAGCTTGATAGGGCGGGGCGCCTATGGCTACACCTTC. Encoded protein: CASSLIGRGAYGYTF.

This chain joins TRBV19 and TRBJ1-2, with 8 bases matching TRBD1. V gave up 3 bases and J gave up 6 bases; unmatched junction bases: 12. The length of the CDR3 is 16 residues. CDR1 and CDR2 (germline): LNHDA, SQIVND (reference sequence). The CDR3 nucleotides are TGTGCCAGTAGTATCCTTAGGCCGGGACAGGCTCATGGCTACACCTTC. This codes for CASSILRPGQAHGYTF. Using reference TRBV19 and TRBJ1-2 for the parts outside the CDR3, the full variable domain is DGGITQSPKYLFRKEGQNVTLSCEQNLNHDAMYWYRQDPGQGLRLIYYSQIVNDFQKGDIAEGYSVSREKKESFPLTVTSAQKNPTAFYLCASSILRPGQAHGYTFGSGTRLTVV.

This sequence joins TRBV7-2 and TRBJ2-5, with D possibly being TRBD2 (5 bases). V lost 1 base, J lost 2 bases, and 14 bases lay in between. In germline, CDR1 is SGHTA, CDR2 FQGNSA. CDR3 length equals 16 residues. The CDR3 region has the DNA TGTGCCAGCAGCTTAGGGTCGCGGGTTCGACAAGAGACCCAGTACTTC. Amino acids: CASSLGSRVRQETQYF.

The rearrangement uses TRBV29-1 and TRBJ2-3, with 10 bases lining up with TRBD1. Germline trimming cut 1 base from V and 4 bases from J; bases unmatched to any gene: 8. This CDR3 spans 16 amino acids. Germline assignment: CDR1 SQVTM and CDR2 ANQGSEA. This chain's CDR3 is CSVEGDRGWPPDTQYF. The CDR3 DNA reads TGCAGCGTTGAAGGGGACAGGGGCTGGCCACCAGATACGCAGTATTTT.

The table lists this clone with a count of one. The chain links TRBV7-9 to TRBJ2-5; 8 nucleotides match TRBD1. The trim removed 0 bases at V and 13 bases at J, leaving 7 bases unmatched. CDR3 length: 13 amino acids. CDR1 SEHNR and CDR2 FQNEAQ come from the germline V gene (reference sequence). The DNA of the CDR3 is TGTGCCAGCAGCTTAGCGGGACAGGTTAATCCGTACTTC. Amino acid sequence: CASSLAGQVNPYF.

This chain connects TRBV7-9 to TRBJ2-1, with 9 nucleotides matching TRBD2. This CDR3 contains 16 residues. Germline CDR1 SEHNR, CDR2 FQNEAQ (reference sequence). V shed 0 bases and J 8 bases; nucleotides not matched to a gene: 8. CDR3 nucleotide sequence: TGTGCCAGCAGCTTAGCTCGCGGGAGGGAATCGGATGAGCAGTTCTTC. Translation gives CASSLARGRESDEQFF.

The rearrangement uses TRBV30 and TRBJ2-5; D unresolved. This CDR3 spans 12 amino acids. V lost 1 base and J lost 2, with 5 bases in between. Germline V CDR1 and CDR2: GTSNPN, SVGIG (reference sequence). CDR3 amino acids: CAWSDYQETQYF. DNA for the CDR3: TGTGCCTGGAGTGACTATCAAGAGACCCAGTACTTC.

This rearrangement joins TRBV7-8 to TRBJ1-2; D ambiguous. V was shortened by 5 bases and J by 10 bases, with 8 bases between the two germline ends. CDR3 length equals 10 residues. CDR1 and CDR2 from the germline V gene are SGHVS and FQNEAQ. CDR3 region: CASSLFNYTF. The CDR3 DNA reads TGTGCCAGCAGCCTATTTAACTACACCTTC.

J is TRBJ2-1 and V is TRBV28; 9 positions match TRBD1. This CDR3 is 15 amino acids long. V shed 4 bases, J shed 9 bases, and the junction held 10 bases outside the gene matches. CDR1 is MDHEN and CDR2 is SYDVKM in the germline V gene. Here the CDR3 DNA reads TGTGCCAGCAGTTCCGGGACAGGGCAGGTAAGTGAGCAGTTCTTC. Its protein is CASSSGTGQVSEQFF.